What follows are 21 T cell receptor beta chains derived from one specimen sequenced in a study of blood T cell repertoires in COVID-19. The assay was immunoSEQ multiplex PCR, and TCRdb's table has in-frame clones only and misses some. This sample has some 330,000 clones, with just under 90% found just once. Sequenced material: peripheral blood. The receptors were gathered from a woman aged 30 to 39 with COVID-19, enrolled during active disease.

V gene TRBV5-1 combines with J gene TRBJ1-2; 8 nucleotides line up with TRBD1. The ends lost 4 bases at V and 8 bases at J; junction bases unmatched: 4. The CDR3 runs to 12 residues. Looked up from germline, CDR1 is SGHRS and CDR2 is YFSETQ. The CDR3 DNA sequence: TGCGCCAGCAGCCACGACAGGGGAGGCTACACCTTC. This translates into CASSHDRGGYTF. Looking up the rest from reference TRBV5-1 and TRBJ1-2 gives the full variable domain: KAGVTQTPRYLIKTRGQQVTLSCSPISGHRSVSWYQQTPGQGLQFLFEYFSETQRNKGNFPGRFSGRQFSNSRSEMNVSTLELGDSALYLCASSHDRGGYTFGSGTRLTVV.

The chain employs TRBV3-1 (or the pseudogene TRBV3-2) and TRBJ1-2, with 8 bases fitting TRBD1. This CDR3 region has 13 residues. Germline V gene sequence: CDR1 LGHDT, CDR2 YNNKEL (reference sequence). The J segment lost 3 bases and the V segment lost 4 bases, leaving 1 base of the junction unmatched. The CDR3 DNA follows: TGTGCCAGCAGCCTACAGGGGGACTATGGCTACACCTTC. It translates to CASSLQGDYGYTF.

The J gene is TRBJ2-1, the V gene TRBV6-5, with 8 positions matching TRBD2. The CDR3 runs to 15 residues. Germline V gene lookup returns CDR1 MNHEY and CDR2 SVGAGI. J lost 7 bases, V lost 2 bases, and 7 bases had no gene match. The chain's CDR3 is CASSYRGGPVNEQFF. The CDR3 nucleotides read TGTGCCAGCAGTTACCGGGGGGGGCCCGTAAATGAGCAGTTCTTC.

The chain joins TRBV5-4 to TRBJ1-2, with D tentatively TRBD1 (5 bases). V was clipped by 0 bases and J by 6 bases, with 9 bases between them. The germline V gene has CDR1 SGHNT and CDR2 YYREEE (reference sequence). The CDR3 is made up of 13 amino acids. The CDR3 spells CASSLAGIHGYTF. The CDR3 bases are TGTGCCAGCAGCTTGGCAGGGATCCATGGCTACACCTTC.

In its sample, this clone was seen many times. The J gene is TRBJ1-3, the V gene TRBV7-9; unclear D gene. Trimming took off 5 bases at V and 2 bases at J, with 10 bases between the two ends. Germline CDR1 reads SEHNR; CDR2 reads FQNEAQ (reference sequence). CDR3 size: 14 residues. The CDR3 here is CASSELGTGNTIYF. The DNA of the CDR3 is TGTGCCAGCAGCGAACTCGGGACTGGAAACACCATATATTTT.

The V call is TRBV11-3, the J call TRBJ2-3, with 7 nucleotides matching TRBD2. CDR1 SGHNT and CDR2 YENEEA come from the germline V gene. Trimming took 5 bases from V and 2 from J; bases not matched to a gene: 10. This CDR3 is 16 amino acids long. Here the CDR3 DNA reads TGTGCCAGCAGCCAGTACGGGGGGACCGCCACAGATACGCAGTATTTT. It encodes CASSQYGGTATDTQYF.

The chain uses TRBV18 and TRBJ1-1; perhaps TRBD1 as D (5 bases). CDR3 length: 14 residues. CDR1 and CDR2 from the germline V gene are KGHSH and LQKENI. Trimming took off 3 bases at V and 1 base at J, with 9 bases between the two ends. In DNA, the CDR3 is TGTGCCAGCTCACCCCTCGGGGGGAACACTGAAGCTTTCTTT. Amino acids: CASSPLGGNTEAFF.

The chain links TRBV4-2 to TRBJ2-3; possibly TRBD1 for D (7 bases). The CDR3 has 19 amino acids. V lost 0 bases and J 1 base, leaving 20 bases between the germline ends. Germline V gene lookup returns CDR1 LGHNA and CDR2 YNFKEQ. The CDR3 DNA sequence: TGTGCCAGCAGCCAAGACGCGGGTAGACAGGGCGGGGGCACAGATACGCAGTATTTT. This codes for CASSQDAGRQGGGTDTQYF.

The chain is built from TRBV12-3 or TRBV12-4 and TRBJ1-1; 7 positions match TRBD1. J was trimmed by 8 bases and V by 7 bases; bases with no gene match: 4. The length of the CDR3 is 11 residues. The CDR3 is CASTPGGEAFF. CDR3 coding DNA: TGTGCCAGCACCCCAGGGGGGGAAGCTTTCTTT.

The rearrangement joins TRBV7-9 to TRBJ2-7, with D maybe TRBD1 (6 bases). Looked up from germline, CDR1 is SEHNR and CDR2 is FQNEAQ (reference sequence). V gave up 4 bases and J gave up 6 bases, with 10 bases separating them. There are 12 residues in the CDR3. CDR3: CASSYGQTEQYF. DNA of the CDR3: TGTGCCAGCAGCTATGGACAGACCGAGCAGTACTTC.

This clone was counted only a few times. The CDR3 spells CASSPGGYRFSNYGYTF. The CDR3 coding sequence is TGTGCCAGCAGCCCTGGGGGGTACAGGTTCTCTAACTATGGCTACACCTTC. The rearrangement joins TRBV5-6 to TRBJ1-2; the D gene is possibly TRBD1 (5 bases). This CDR3 spans 17 amino acids. CDR1 SGHDT and CDR2 YYEEEE come from the germline V gene. V dropped 4 bases and J dropped 0 bases, with 19 bases sitting between them.

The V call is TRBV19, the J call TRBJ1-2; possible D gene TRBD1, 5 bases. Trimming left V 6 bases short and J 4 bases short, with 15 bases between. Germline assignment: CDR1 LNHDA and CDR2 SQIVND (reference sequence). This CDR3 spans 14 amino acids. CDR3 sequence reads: CASSYLGGSYGYTF. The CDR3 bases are TGTGCCAGTAGCTATCTCGGGGGAAGCTATGGCTACACCTTC.

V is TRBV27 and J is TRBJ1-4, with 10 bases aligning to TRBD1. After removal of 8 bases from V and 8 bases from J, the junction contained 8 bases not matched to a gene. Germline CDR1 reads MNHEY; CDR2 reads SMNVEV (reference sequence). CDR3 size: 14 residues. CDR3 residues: CASGRDRGREKLFF. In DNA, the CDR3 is TGTGCCAGCGGCCGGGACAGGGGCCGCGAAAAACTGTTTTTT.

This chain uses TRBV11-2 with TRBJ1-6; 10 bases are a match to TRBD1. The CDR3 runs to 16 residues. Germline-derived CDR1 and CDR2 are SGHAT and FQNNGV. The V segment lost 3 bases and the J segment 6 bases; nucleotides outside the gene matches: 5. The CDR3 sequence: CASSFGDRGANSPLHF. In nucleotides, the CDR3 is TGTGCCAGCAGCTTCGGGGACAGGGGAGCTAATTCACCCCTCCACTTT.

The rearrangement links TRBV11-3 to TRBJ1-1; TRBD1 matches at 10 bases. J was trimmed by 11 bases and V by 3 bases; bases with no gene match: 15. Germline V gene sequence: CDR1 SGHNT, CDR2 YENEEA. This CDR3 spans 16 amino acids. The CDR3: CASSLLPGTGVIVAFF. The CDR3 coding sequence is TGTGCCAGCAGCTTGCTCCCCGGGACAGGGGTGATTGTCGCTTTCTTT.

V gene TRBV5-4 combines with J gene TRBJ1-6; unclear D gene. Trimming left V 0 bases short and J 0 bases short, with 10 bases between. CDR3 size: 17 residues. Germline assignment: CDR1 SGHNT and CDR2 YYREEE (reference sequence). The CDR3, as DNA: TGTGCCAGCAGCTTGGGGAGGCTAAGCTCCTATAATTCACCCCTCCACTTT. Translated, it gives CASSLGRLSSYNSPLHF. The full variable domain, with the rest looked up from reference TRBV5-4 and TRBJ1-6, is ETGVTQSPTHLIKTRGQQVTLRCSSQSGHNTVSWYQQALGQGPQFIFQYYREEENGRGNFPPRFSGLQFPNYSSELNVNALELDDSALYLCASSLGRLSSYNSPLHFGNGTRLTVT.

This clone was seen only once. CDR3 in amino acids: CASSFSGYGYTF. In DNA form, the CDR3 reads TGTGCCAGCAGCTTTTCAGGGTATGGCTACACCTTC. The rearrangement joins TRBV5-4 to TRBJ1-2; perhaps TRBD1 as D (5 bases). The V and J ends lost 2 bases and 5 bases respectively, with 7 bases between them. Per the germline V gene, CDR1 is SGHNT and CDR2 is YYREEE (reference sequence). This CDR3 is built from 12 residues.

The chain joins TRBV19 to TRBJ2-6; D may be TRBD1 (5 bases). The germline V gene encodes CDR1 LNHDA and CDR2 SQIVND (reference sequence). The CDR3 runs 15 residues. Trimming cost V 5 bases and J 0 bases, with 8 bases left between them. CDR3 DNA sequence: TGTGCCAGTAGTCAGGGTAGCTCTGGGGCCAACGTCCTGACTTTC. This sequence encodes CASSQGSSGANVLTF.

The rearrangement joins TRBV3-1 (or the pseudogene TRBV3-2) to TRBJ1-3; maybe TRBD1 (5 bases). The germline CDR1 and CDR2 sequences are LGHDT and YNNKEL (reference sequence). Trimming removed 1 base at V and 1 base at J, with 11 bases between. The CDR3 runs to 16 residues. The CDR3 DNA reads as TGTGCCAGCAGCCAAGTCTACGGGACTTCTGGAAACACCATATATTTT. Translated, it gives CASSQVYGTSGNTIYF.

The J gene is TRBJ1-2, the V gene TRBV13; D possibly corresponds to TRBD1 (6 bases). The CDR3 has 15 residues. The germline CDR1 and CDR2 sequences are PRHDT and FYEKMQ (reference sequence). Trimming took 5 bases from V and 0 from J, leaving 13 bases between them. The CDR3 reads CASSDGGPANYGYTF. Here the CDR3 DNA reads TGTGCCAGCAGCGACGGGGGGCCGGCTAACTATGGCTACACCTTC.

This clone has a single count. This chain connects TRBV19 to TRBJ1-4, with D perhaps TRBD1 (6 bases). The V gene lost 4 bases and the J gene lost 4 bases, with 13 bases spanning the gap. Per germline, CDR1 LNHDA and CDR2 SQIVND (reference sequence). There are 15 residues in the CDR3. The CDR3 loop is CASSSGTSNNEKLFF. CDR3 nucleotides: TGTGCCAGTAGTAGTGGGACAAGCAATAATGAAAAACTGTTTTTT.